This is a list of T cell receptor beta chains from one sample in a study of T cell responses to AZD1222 COVID-19 vaccine. Clones were sequenced by immunoSEQ multiplex PCR, and TCRdb holds only the in-frame ones, with some missing. The sample has fewer than 200,000 clones, approximately 90% seen once. The source was peripheral blood, collected 28 days after the second AZD1222 dose. The source is an adult who received the AZD1222 COVID-19 vaccine. The CDR3 runs from the conserved cysteine through the conserved F or W. A D gene is named only where the DNA matches it firmly. Where a row states a size, it is once, few, many or the class of an expanded clone; other rows omit it.

D gene	V gene	clone size	J gene	CDR3 protein	CDR3 DNA
TRBD1	TRBV30	-	TRBJ1-6	CAWSSTGDSPLHF	TGTGCCTGGAGTTCGACAGGGGATTCACCCCTCCACTTT
-	TRBV5-4	-	TRBJ1-1	CASSLGRGTEAFF	TGTGCCAGCAGCCTAGGACGGGGTACTGAAGCTTTCTTT
TRBD1	TRBV7-9	-	TRBJ1-1	CASVRDSNTEAFF	TGTGCCAGCGTACGGGACAGCAACACTGAAGCTTTCTTT
-	TRBV5-1	-	TRBJ1-2	CASTLDSPPYGYTF	TGCGCCAGCACCCTAGACAGTCCCCCTTATGGCTACACCTTC
-	TRBV6-2/TRBV6-3	-	TRBJ2-1	CASSDLTEKVNNEQFF	TGTGCCAGCAGCGACCTCACAGAAAAGGTCAACAATGAGCAGTTCTTC
TRBD1	TRBV29-1	-	TRBJ2-7	CSAVQGSEQYF	TGCAGCGCCGTACAGGGGAGCGAGCAGTACTTC
TRBD1	TRBV6-2/TRBV6-3	-	TRBJ2-2	CASSHPEGAWVALFF	TGTGCCAGCAGCCACCCTGAGGGGGCGTGGGTGGCGCTGTTTTTT
-	TRBV6-5	-	TRBJ1-6	CASSYSKGNSPLHF	TGTGCCAGCAGTTACTCGAAGGGAAATTCACCCCTCCACTTT
-	TRBV27	-	TRBJ1-5	CASSSQDRIPPQHF	TGTGCCAGCAGTTCCCAAGACAGGATCCCGCCCCAGCATTTT
-	TRBV7-2	-	TRBJ1-1	CASGGRNTEAFF	TGTGCCTCGGGAGGGCGGAACACTGAAGCTTTCTTT
-	TRBV9	-	TRBJ1-6	CASSRETWGNSPLHF	TGTGCCAGCAGCCGAGAGACATGGGGTAATTCACCCCTCCACTTT
TRBD2	TRBV7-2	-	TRBJ2-1	CASSFGRGAVNEQFF	TGTGCCAGCAGCTTCGGGCGGGGGGCAGTCAATGAGCAGTTCTTC
TRBD1	TRBV27	-	TRBJ2-6	CASSLSGTAVSGANVLTF	TGTGCCAGCAGTTTATCCGGGACAGCCGTCTCTGGGGCCAACGTCCTGACTTTC
-	TRBV10-1	once	TRBJ1-6	CASSEAGYAPLHF	TGCGCCAGCAGTGAGGCCGGTTACGCACCCCTCCACTTT
-	TRBV27	-	TRBJ1-6	CASSFWGSALHF	TGTGCCAGCAGTTTCTGGGGATCGGCCCTCCACTTT
-	TRBV4-1	-	TRBJ2-5	CASSTHPGGGQETQYF	TGCGCCAGCAGCACACACCCAGGGGGAGGGCAAGAGACCCAGTACTTC
-	TRBV3-1/TRBV3-2	-	TRBJ1-1	CASSQGQLDTEAFF	TGTGCCAGCAGCCAAGGCCAGCTAGACACTGAAGCTTTCTTT